These 16 T cell receptor beta chains came from one sample sequenced in a study of blood T cells in healthy people across ages. Primed by a sample-barcoded 5' primer and a J-beta primer mix, a second PCR proceeded for roughly 6 to 12 cycles. TCRdb reanalysed the 5' RACE reads using MiXCR and keeps one entry per CDR3 protein. The sample lists about 1,400,000 distinct CDR3 sequences, 42% seen once, with roughly 8.2% in the top ten. Sequencing was carried out using blood. These receptors were obtained from a woman between 18 and 30 years old in good health.

The rearrangement uses TRBV5-1 and TRBJ1-1; perhaps TRBD1 as D (6 bases). The V end lost 9 bases, the J end lost 2 bases, and 14 bases lay between the germline ends. In germline, CDR1 is SGHRS, CDR2 YFSETQ. The CDR3 is made up of 13 amino acids. The CDR3 coding sequence is TGCGCCACCAAGACAGGTTCTAACACTGAAGCTTTCTTT. It translates to CATKTGSNTEAFF.

The V gene is TRBV20-1, the J gene TRBJ2-7; 16 bases are shared with TRBD2. In germline, CDR1 is DFQATT, CDR2 SNEGSKA (reference sequence). CDR3 size: 16 residues. Trimming cost V 3 bases and J 2 bases; bases outside gene matches: 4. The CDR3 nucleotides read TGCAGTGCTAGTTCCGGGACTAGCGGGGGGGCCTACGAGCAGTACTTC. Amino acids: CSASSGTSGGAYEQYF.

This clonotype was detected a few times. This sequence joins TRBV4-1 and TRBJ1-1; 9 bases are shared with TRBD1. Germline trimming cut 0 bases from V and 5 bases from J; bases unmatched to any gene: 7. The germline gives CDR1 MGHRA, CDR2 YSYEKL. The length of the CDR3 is 16 residues. The CDR3, as DNA: TGCGCCAGCAGCCAAGATCAGACAGGGGGGAGTACTGAAGCTTTCTTT. It specifies CASSQDQTGGSTEAFF.

This clonotype appeared a few times. This chain connects TRBV5-1 to TRBJ1-2; D is undetermined. The CDR3 loop spans 14 amino acids. Looked up from germline, CDR1 is SGHRS and CDR2 is YFSETQ. The V end was cut by 4 bases, the J end by 0 bases, with 10 bases between. CDR3 sequence: CASSTDGPNYGYTF. The DNA for the CDR3 is TGCGCCAGCAGCACCGACGGACCTAACTATGGCTACACCTTC. The full variable domain, in which reference TRBV5-1 and TRBJ1-2 provide the parts outside the CDR3, is KAGVTQTPRYLIKTRGQQVTLSCSPISGHRSVSWYQQTPGQGLQFLFEYFSETQRNKGNFPGRFSGRQFSNSRSEMNVSTLELGDSALYLCASSTDGPNYGYTFGSGTRLTVV.

Points on this clonotype: A read error may produce the germline difference seen at one junction end. The V call is TRBV7-7, the J call TRBJ2-2, with 10 bases aligning to TRBD2. CDR3 length equals 17 residues. The V gene's germline CDR1 is SSHAT and CDR2 FNYEAQ (reference sequence). The chain's CDR3 is CASSPRTAGGATGELFF. The CDR3 DNA follows: TGTGCTAGCAGCCCACGGACAGCGGGGGGGGCCACCGGGGAGCTGTTTTTT.

J is TRBJ1-5 and V is TRBV11-2, with TRBD1 matching 7 bases. The junction had 2 bases not matched to a gene; V was cut back by 1 base and J by 5 bases. Per germline, CDR1 SGHAT and CDR2 FQNNGV. The CDR3 has 14 amino acids. Written as DNA, the CDR3 is TGTGCCAGCAGCTTAGGGGGACAGTATCAGCCCCAGCATTTT. Its protein is CASSLGGQYQPQHF.

The V gene is TRBV11-2, the J gene TRBJ2-4, with D perhaps matching TRBD1 or TRBD2 (5 bases each). The J call is doubtful: the DNA matches TRBJ2-7 better. The CDR3 is made up of 18 amino acids. The germline V gene encodes CDR1 SGHAT and CDR2 FQNNGV. The CDR3 loop reads CASSSWGSKVHLTYEQYF. The CDR3 DNA reads TGTGCCAGCAGCTCCTGGGGGTCCAAGGTCCATTTGACCTACGAGCAGTACTTC.

This clonotype was counted between two and nine times. V is TRBV20-1 and J is TRBJ2-1; 8 bases fit TRBD1. This CDR3 contains 14 residues. In germline, CDR1 is DFQATT, CDR2 SNEGSKA (reference sequence). Unmatched junction bases numbered 1, after V lost 3 bases and J lost 0 bases. As DNA, the CDR3 is TGCAGTGCTAGCGACAGGGGCTCCTACAATGAGCAGTTCTTC. Translating it yields CSASDRGSYNEQFF.

The chain has TRBV5-6 and TRBJ2-1, with 11 bases that match TRBD2. The DNA end is more similar to TRBJ2-7, so the J call may be wrong. The germline gives CDR1 SGHDT, CDR2 YYEEEE. CDR3 length equals 16 residues. The CDR3 spells CASSWGLADSYNEQYF. The CDR3 DNA is TGTGCCAGCAGCTGGGGACTAGCGGATTCCTACAATGAGCAGTACTTC.

This chain connects TRBV6-6 to TRBJ2-7; D is uncertain. Trimming shortened V by 6 bases and J by 0 bases, and 12 bases separated the two germline ends. The CDR3 has 14 amino acids. Germline loops: CDR1 MNHNY, CDR2 SVGAGI (reference sequence). CDR3 protein: CASSPQLSSYEQYF. CDR3 nucleotides: TGTGCCAGCAGCCCCCAGCTGAGCTCCTACGAGCAGTACTTC.

This clonotype was recorded a few times. This chain connects TRBV5-1 to TRBJ1-2, with no clear D. The CDR3 loop spans 14 amino acids. Germline CDR1 reads SGHRS; CDR2 reads YFSETQ. The germline V and J ends were trimmed by 6 bases and 5 bases, with 17 bases remaining between them. The CDR3 loop is CASKDPSAIYGYTF. The CDR3 nucleotides read TGCGCCAGCAAGGATCCCTCGGCTATTTATGGCTACACCTTC.

The chain links TRBV7-8 to TRBJ1-4; D may be TRBD1 (6 bases). The germline CDR1 and CDR2 sequences are SGHVS and FQNEAQ. Trimming removed 4 bases from V and 1 base from J, with 10 bases in between. This CDR3 contains 15 residues. Here the CDR3 reads CASSWLTGTNEKLFF. CDR3 sequence (DNA): TGTGCCAGCAGCTGGTTGACAGGAACTAATGAAAAACTGTTTTTT.

The J gene is TRBJ1-2, the V gene TRBV7-2; 9 nucleotides line up with TRBD1. The CDR3 runs to 13 residues. CDR1 and CDR2 (germline): SGHTA, FQGNSA. V was pared by 7 bases and J by 4 bases, with 4 bases of the junction left unmatched. The CDR3 nucleotides are TGTGCCAGCAACCCGGACAGGGGCTATGGCTACACCTTC. Protein product: CASNPDRGYGYTF.

The chain links TRBV29-1 to TRBJ2-5; D may be TRBD2 (6 bases). The closer fit of TRBJ2-7 to the DNA end suggests the J call may be wrong. The CDR3 is 11 residues long. Germline V gene lookup returns CDR1 SQVTM and CDR2 ANQGSEA. The CDR3, as DNA: TGCAGCCCCTTCGGAGGGGACGAGCAGTACTTC. It specifies CSPFGGDEQYF.

This chain uses TRBV4-1 with TRBJ1-5; 8 bases line up with TRBD1. The germline V gene encodes CDR1 MGHRA and CDR2 YSYEKL. V was pared by 5 bases and J by 0 bases, with 3 bases of the junction left unmatched. This CDR3 is 15 amino acids long. This chain's CDR3 is CASSADRDSNQPQHF. DNA of the CDR3: TGCGCCAGCAGCGCGGACAGGGATAGCAATCAGCCCCAGCATTTT.

This chain uses TRBV10-2 with TRBJ2-2; D gene uncertain. The CDR3 consists of 12 residues. Germline lookup yields CDR1 WSHSY and CDR2 SAAADI. V dropped 5 bases and J dropped 6 bases, with 7 bases sitting between them. CDR3 region: CASSLPAGELFF. Written as DNA, the CDR3 is TGCGCCAGCAGTTTGCCCGCCGGGGAGCTGTTTTTT.